This T cell receptor (beta chain) was found in a study of Ad26.COV2.S vaccination and SARS-CoV-2 variants. Study background: Sample donor was a member of the COV1001 Ad26.COV2.S trial arm.

This sample's treatment: some 20 received Ad26.COV2.S at low or high dose, single or two shots; roughly 5 received placebo; per-sample allocation not given. Sampling happened 63 days after the first vaccine or placebo injection. Based in Boston, the donor was an adult of 18-55 years. Trimming removed 0 bases at V and 12 bases at J, with 16 bases between. Germline V gene data show CDR1 as SGHRS and CDR2 as YFSETQ. This CDR3 comprises 14 residues. Clones were sequenced by immunoSEQ multiplex PCR, and TCRdb holds only the in-frame ones, with some missing. This sample carries some 250,000 clones, around 89% of them seen once, and the ten largest clones take around 10%.

The sequences come from peripheral blood, collected in a trial of Ad26.COV2.S vaccine versus placebo. The receptor comes from a person aged 18-65 years who received the Ad26.COV2.S COVID-19 vaccine or a placebo. This sequence joins TRBV5-1 and TRBJ2-1, with a tentative D call TRBD1 (5 bases). CDR3 loop: CASSLADKARGQFF. The DNA of the CDR3 is TGCGCCAGCAGCTTGGCCGACAAAGCTAGGGGGCAGTTCTTC.